This is a list of T cell receptor beta chains from one sample in a study of blood T cell repertoires in COVID-19. Sequenced by immunoSEQ multiplex PCR; TCRdb stores in-frame clones only, minus some. The sample contains roughly 290,000 clones, approximately 88% of which appear only once. Sequencing was done on a sample of PBMCs or T cells enriched from blood (not recorded which). Source of these receptors: a woman aged 40 to 55 who had recovered from COVID-19. The CDR3 runs from the conserved cysteine through the conserved F or W. Fields, in order: J gene, V gene, CDR3 protein.

j_call: TRBJ2-1; v_call: TRBV28; cdr3_aa: CASRRGGPAHEQFF
j_call: TRBJ2-3; v_call: TRBV27; cdr3_aa: CASSLGGRRTDTQYF
j_call: TRBJ2-7; v_call: TRBV7-2; cdr3_aa: CASSLTRTGSGEQYF
j_call: TRBJ2-6; v_call: TRBV18; cdr3_aa: CASSPSRTGENSGANVLTF
j_call: TRBJ1-1; v_call: TRBV6-1; cdr3_aa: CASSDELYTEAFF
j_call: TRBJ2-2; v_call: TRBV3-1/TRBV3-2; cdr3_aa: CASSQEMGVVRELFF
j_call: TRBJ2-1; v_call: TRBV7-2; cdr3_aa: CASSFSQGNEQFF
j_call: TRBJ2-1; v_call: TRBV24-1; cdr3_aa: CATSEGTGHSYNEQFF
j_call: TRBJ2-1; v_call: TRBV12-3/TRBV12-4; cdr3_aa: CASSFGGSRQFF
j_call: TRBJ2-3; v_call: TRBV7-9; cdr3_aa: CASSLEASGREDTQYF
j_call: TRBJ1-1; v_call: TRBV6-2/TRBV6-3; cdr3_aa: CASSSKKGERNTEAFF
j_call: TRBJ1-5; v_call: TRBV2; cdr3_aa: CASSDWGTGVRQPQHF
j_call: TRBJ2-7; v_call: TRBV28; cdr3_aa: CASSLGLAGGLTYEQYF
j_call: TRBJ2-3; v_call: TRBV5-4; cdr3_aa: CASSLPGQGITDTQYF
j_call: TRBJ2-2; v_call: TRBV9; cdr3_aa: CASSETTGELFF
j_call: TRBJ1-2; v_call: TRBV7-3; cdr3_aa: CASSSVGGGGYTF
j_call: TRBJ2-1; v_call: TRBV29-1; cdr3_aa: CSVGLAGGNEQFF
j_call: TRBJ2-7; v_call: TRBV5-4; cdr3_aa: CASSYSGSSYEQYF
j_call: TRBJ1-1; v_call: TRBV19; cdr3_aa: CASSPMQGGGEAFF
j_call: TRBJ2-3; v_call: TRBV6-2/TRBV6-3; cdr3_aa: CASSDRREGTDTQYF
j_call: TRBJ2-1; v_call: TRBV18; cdr3_aa: CASSPEGGGSRYNEQFF
j_call: TRBJ1-5; v_call: TRBV11-3; cdr3_aa: CASMGARDQPQHF
j_call: TRBJ1-2; v_call: TRBV5-4; cdr3_aa: CASSLAGGLGDRGYTF
j_call: TRBJ1-3; v_call: TRBV7-8; cdr3_aa: CASARLGPTSGNTIYF
j_call: TRBJ1-3; v_call: TRBV4-2; cdr3_aa: CASSQVAGSGNTIYF
j_call: TRBJ2-5; v_call: TRBV18; cdr3_aa: CASSPEGTGLASQETQYF
j_call: TRBJ2-5; v_call: TRBV7-2; cdr3_aa: CASNPAGVAAQETQYF
j_call: TRBJ2-3; v_call: TRBV19; cdr3_aa: CASIEAGGSTDTQYF
j_call: TRBJ2-3; v_call: TRBV5-8; cdr3_aa: CASSLKAGTSTDTQYF
j_call: TRBJ2-7; v_call: TRBV10-3; cdr3_aa: CAIRTLARNEQYF
j_call: TRBJ1-2; v_call: TRBV2; cdr3_aa: CASSGITKGRDGYTF
j_call: TRBJ2-7; v_call: TRBV3-1/TRBV3-2; cdr3_aa: CASSQGTRFYEQYF
j_call: TRBJ2-7; v_call: TRBV6-2/TRBV6-3; cdr3_aa: CASSSVSGSIYEQYF
j_call: TRBJ2-3; v_call: TRBV3-1/TRBV3-2; cdr3_aa: CASSQEGADTDTQYF
j_call: TRBJ1-5; v_call: TRBV18; cdr3_aa: CASSLTDSNQPQHF
j_call: TRBJ2-2; v_call: TRBV11-2; cdr3_aa: CASSRRGLNTGELFF
j_call: TRBJ1-4; v_call: TRBV23-1; cdr3_aa: CASSQPQTVPFEKLFF
j_call: TRBJ1-1; v_call: TRBV7-8; cdr3_aa: CASSFSGDRGMAEAFF
j_call: TRBJ1-6; v_call: TRBV18; cdr3_aa: CASSPGGQGINNSPLHF
j_call: TRBJ2-1; v_call: TRBV27; cdr3_aa: CASSFALAGAEQFF
j_call: TRBJ1-5; v_call: TRBV2; cdr3_aa: CASSRGGQGAQPQHF
j_call: TRBJ2-7; v_call: TRBV28; cdr3_aa: CASSSSSGGRYEQYF
j_call: TRBJ1-5; v_call: TRBV19; cdr3_aa: CASSNPLRDTISNQPQHF
j_call: TRBJ2-7; v_call: TRBV9; cdr3_aa: CASSAALGTGGEQYF